The present TCR beta chain was sequenced within a study of blood T cell repertoires in COVID-19. Study at large: Researchers got acute and convalescent COVID-19 samples from the United States, Italy and Spain. PBMCs, B-cell-depleted T cells, or T cells provided the cDNA or gDNA that made up the material.

There are 14 residues in the CDR3. V was pared by 4 bases and J by 9 bases, with 9 bases of the junction left unmatched. Germline V gene lookup returns CDR1 SGHRS and CDR2 YFSETQ. In the original processing: Amplification of reference gene primers was used by the study to estimate nucleated cell counts. The repertoire was sequenced with immunoSEQ multiplex PCR; TCRdb's copy has only in-frame clones and lacks some. D and trimming were read from the DNA, whereas the V and J calls and clone size are those reported in that table. This table holds under 100,000 clones, roughly 89% found once. The sequencing sample was made of peripheral blood. This chain connects TRBV5-1 to TRBJ2-1, with 8 bases lining up with TRBD2. The source of this sequence is a man younger than 40 with acute or convalescent COVID-19. This CDR3 is CASSLGLVPSEQFF. DNA of the CDR3: TGCGCCAGCAGCCTGGGACTAGTCCCGAGTGAGCAGTTCTTC.